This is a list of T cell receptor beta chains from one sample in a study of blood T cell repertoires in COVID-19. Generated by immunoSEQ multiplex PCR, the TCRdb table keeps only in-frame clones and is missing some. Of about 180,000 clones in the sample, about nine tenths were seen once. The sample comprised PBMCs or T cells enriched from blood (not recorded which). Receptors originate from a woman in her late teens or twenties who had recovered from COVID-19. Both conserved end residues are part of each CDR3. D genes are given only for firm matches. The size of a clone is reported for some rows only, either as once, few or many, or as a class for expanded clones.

CASSWVVAVYEQYF | TGTGCCAGCAGCTGGGTGGTAGCGGTATACGAGCAGTACTTC | TRBJ2-7 | - | TRBV28 | once
CASSPGTGDYGYTF | TGTGCCAGCTCACCCGGGACAGGGGACTATGGCTACACCTTC | TRBJ1-2 | TRBD1 | TRBV18 | -
CAWRQNEYEQYF | TGTGCCTGGAGACAGAACGAATACGAGCAGTACTTC | TRBJ2-7 | - | TRBV30 | -
CASSLPYMQKNTEAFF | TGTGCCAGCAGCTTGCCTTATATGCAGAAGAACACTGAAGCTTTCTTT | TRBJ1-1 | - | TRBV11-3 | -
CASSQENSNGTSILPTNEQFF | TGTGCCAGCAGCCAAGAGAATTCTAACGGGACTAGCATACTCCCAACCAATGAGCAGTTCTTC | TRBJ2-1 | TRBD2 | TRBV14 | -
CASSRLAGVNTGELFF | TGTGCCAGCAGCCGCCTAGCGGGGGTTAACACCGGGGAGCTGTTTTTT | TRBJ2-2 | TRBD2 | TRBV7-9 | few
CASSWGGAGGRGEKLFF | TGTGCCAGCAGTTGGGGCGGGGCAGGGGGCCGAGGCGAAAAACTGTTTTTT | TRBJ1-4 | TRBD1 | TRBV28 | once
CASSPGLRGQYF | TGTGCCAGCTCACCAGGCCTTCGGGGGCAGTACTTC | TRBJ2-7 | - | TRBV18 | once
CASSQDRAGALSYEQYF | TGCGCCAGCAGCCAAGACCGAGCGGGGGCCCTCTCCTACGAGCAGTACTTC | TRBJ2-7 | TRBD2 | TRBV4-3 | -
CASSFFTGGKRNTIYF | TGTGCCAGCAGCTTTTTTACAGGGGGCAAAAGAAACACCATATATTTT | TRBJ1-3 | TRBD1 | TRBV5-6 | -
CASSPGTTANYGYTF | TGTGCCAGCAGCCCCGGGACAACAGCTAACTATGGCTACACCTTC | TRBJ1-2 | - | TRBV3-1/TRBV3-2 | once
CASSPRAYEQYF | TGTGCCAGCAGCCCGCGAGCGTACGAGCAGTACTTC | TRBJ2-7 | - | TRBV28 | -
CASSLGPGVNTIYF | TGTGCCAGCAGCTTGGGCCCAGGTGTAAACACCATATATTTT | TRBJ1-3 | - | TRBV5-6 | -
CASSQCPGVNSGANVLTF | TGCGCCAGCAGTCAATGCCCAGGGGTAAACTCTGGGGCCAACGTCCTGACTTTC | TRBJ2-6 | - | TRBV23-1 | -
CASRGGTGGIYEQYF | TGTGCCAGCAGAGGGGGGACAGGGGGAATTTACGAGCAGTACTTC | TRBJ2-7 | TRBD1 | TRBV3-1/TRBV3-2 | -
CASSIGPGIQGGIEKLFF | TGTGCCAGTAGTATAGGGCCCGGGATCCAGGGAGGCATTGAAAAACTGTTTTTT | TRBJ1-4 | - | TRBV19 | -
CSAATGPGANVLTF | TGCAGCGCCGCAACAGGGCCTGGGGCCAACGTCCTGACTTTC | TRBJ2-6 | - | TRBV29-1 | -
CASSLAGGEGELFF | TGTGCCAGCAGCTTGGCCGGGGGAGAGGGGGAGCTGTTTTTT | TRBJ2-2 | - | TRBV5-4 | -
CASSPPGQNTGELFF | TGTGCCAGCTCACCACCGGGACAGAACACCGGGGAGCTGTTTTTT | TRBJ2-2 | - | TRBV18 | -
CASSFRTGGAGELFF | TGTGCCAGCAGCTTTCGGACAGGGGGAGCCGGGGAGCTGTTTTTT | TRBJ2-2 | TRBD1 | TRBV14 | -
CATFGYGGNYGYTF | TGTGCCACTTTTGGGTACGGGGGGAACTATGGCTACACCTTC | TRBJ1-2 | - | TRBV28 | -
CASSRGGNGYTF | TGTGCCAGCAGCCGGGGGGGAAATGGCTACACCTTC | TRBJ1-2 | - | TRBV5-6 | -
CASSASTWEPQHF | TGCGCCAGCAGCGCGTCGACATGGGAGCCCCAGCATTTT | TRBJ1-5 | - | TRBV4-3 | -
CASSQDIGGPTEAFF | TGCGCCAGCAGCCAAGATATTGGGGGCCCCACTGAAGCTTTCTTT | TRBJ1-1 | - | TRBV4-3 | once
CASSYPAGGRDTQYF | TGTGCCAGCAGTTACCCAGCGGGGGGGCGAGATACGCAGTATTTT | TRBJ2-3 | TRBD2 | TRBV6-2/TRBV6-3 | -
CASSLPGQGFSGYTF | TGCGCCAGCAGCTTACCGGGACAGGGTTTCAGTGGCTACACCTTC | TRBJ1-2 | TRBD1 | TRBV5-1 | -
CAIKGTGGTEAFF | TGTGCCATCAAGGGTACGGGAGGGACTGAAGCTTTCTTT | TRBJ1-1 | - | TRBV10-3 | -
CAISEGGSRGYGYTF | TGTGCCATCAGTGAGGGGGGGTCCCGGGGCTATGGCTACACCTTC | TRBJ1-2 | - | TRBV10-3 | -
CASSLQGYGELFF | TGTGCCAGCAGTCTTCAGGGATACGGGGAGCTGTTTTTT | TRBJ2-2 | - | TRBV12-3/TRBV12-4 | -
CASSWGQQETQYF | TGTGCCAGCAGCTGGGGACAGCAAGAGACCCAGTACTTC | TRBJ2-5 | TRBD1 | TRBV7-2 | -
CASSPSWGGQGAAEAFF | TGTGCCAGCTCACCCTCCTGGGGCGGACAGGGGGCAGCTGAAGCTTTCTTT | TRBJ1-1 | TRBD1 | TRBV18 | -
CASSTTGGNEQFF | TGTGCCAGCAGCACTACTGGAGGGAATGAGCAGTTCTTC | TRBJ2-1 | - | TRBV9 | -
CASSDSGLKNTEAFF | TGTGCCAGCTCAGACAGTGGGCTAAAGAACACTGAAGCTTTCTTT | TRBJ1-1 | - | TRBV18 | -
CASSRSGGEEQYF | TGTGCCAGCAGTCGGTCGGGGGGGGAGGAGCAGTACTTC | TRBJ2-7 | TRBD2 | TRBV7-2 | -
CASSQTVMVQPQHF | TGTGCCAGTAGTCAGACAGTCATGGTCCAGCCCCAGCATTTT | TRBJ1-5 | - | TRBV19 | -
CASSPGGLDEQFF | TGTGCCAGCAGCCCGGGGGGGCTTGATGAGCAGTTCTTC | TRBJ2-1 | TRBD2 | TRBV3-1/TRBV3-2 | -
CASSLVYSWRNEQFF | TGTGCCAGCAGTCTGGTTTATTCGTGGAGGAATGAGCAGTTCTTC | TRBJ2-1 | - | TRBV28 | -
CASSLGAGALNQPQHF | TGTGCCAGCAGCTTAGGAGCTGGGGCCCTGAATCAGCCCCAGCATTTT | TRBJ1-5 | - | TRBV7-2 | few
CASRGLGFGYNEQFF | TGTGCCAGCAGAGGACTTGGCTTTGGCTACAATGAGCAGTTCTTC | TRBJ2-1 | - | TRBV6-5 | -
CASSFGPGPQPQHF | TGTGCCAGCAGCTTTGGACCAGGGCCCCAGCCCCAGCATTTT | TRBJ1-5 | - | TRBV7-9 | -
CASSQDLVGSSYNEQFF | TGTGCCAGCAGCCAAGATCTGGTAGGGAGCTCCTACAATGAGCAGTTCTTC | TRBJ2-1 | - | TRBV4-2 | -
CASSSRGPQYF | TGTGCCAGCAGCAGTAGGGGTCCGCAGTACTTC | TRBJ2-7 | - | TRBV2 | few